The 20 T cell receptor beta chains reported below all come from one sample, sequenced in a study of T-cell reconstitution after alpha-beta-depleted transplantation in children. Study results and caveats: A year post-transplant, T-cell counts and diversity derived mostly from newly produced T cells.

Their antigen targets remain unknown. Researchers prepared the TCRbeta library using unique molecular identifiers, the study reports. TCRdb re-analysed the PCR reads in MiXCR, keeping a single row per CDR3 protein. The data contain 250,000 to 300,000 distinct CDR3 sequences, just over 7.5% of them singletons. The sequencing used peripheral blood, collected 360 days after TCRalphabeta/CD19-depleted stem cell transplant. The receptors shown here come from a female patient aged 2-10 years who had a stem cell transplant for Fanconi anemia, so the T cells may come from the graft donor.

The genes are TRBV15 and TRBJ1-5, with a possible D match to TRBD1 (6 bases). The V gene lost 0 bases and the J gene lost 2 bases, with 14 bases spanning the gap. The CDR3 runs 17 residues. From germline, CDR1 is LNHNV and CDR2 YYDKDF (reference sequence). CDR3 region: CATSRDLGGWGNQPQHF. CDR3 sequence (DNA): TGTGCCACCAGCAGAGATTTAGGGGGGTGGGGCAATCAGCCCCAGCATTTT.

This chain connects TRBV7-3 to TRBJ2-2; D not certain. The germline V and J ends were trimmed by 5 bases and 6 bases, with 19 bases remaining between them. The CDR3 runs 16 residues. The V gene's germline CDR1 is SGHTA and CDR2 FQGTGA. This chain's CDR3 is CASSPTRTVPAGELFF. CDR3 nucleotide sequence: TGTGCCAGCAGCCCAACCCGGACGGTCCCGGCCGGGGAGCTGTTTTTT.

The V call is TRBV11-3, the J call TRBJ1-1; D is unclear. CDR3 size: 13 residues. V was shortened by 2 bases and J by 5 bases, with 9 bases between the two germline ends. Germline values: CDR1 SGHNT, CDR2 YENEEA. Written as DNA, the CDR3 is TGTGCCAGCAGCTTACGAGGTTGGACTGAAGCTTTCTTT. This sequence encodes CASSLRGWTEAFF.

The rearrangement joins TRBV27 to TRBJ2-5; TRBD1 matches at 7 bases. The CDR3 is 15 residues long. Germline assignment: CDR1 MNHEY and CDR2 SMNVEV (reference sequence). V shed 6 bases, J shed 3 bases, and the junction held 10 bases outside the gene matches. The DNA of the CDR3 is TGTGCCAGCAGACCATGGCTGCAGGGGGAAGAGACCCAGTACTTC. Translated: CASRPWLQGEETQYF.

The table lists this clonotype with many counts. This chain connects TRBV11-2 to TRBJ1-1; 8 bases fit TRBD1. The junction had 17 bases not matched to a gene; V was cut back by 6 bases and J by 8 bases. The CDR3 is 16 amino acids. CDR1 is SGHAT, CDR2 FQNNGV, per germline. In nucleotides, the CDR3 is TGTGCCAGCAGACTCCTGCTTGGACAGGGCCGTGGCGAAGCTTTCTTT. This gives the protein CASRLLLGQGRGEAFF.

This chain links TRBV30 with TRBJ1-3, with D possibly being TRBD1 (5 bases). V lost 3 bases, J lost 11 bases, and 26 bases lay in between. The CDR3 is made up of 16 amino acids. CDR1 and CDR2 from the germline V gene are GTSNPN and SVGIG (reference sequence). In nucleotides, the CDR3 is TGTGCCTGGAGGGAACCCGGCGCTGGGAGGGACGACGCCATATATTTT. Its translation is CAWREPGAGRDDAIYF. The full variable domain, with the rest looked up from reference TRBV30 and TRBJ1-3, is SQTIHQWPATLVQPVGSPLSLECTVEGTSNPNLYWYRQAAGRGLQLLFYSVGIGQISSEVPQNLSASRPQDRQFILSSKKLLLSDSGFYLCAWREPGAGRDDAIYFGEGSWLTVV.

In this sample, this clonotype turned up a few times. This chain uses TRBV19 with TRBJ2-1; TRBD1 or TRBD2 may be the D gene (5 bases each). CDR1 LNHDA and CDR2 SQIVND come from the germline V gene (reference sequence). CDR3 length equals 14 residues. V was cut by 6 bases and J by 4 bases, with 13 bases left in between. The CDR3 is CASRTGTAYNEQFF. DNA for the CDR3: TGTGCCAGTAGGACGGGGACCGCATACAATGAGCAGTTCTTC.

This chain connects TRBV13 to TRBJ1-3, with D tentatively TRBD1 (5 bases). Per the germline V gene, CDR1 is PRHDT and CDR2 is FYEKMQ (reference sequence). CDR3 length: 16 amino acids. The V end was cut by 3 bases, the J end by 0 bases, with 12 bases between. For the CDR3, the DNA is TGTGCCAGCAGCTTGGCGGACAAGAACTCTGGAAACACCATATATTTT. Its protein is CASSLADKNSGNTIYF.

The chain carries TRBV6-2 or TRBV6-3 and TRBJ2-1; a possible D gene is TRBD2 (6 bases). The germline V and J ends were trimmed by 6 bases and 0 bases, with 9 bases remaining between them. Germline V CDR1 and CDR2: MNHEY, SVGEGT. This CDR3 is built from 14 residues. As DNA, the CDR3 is TGTGCCAGCAGCGACGGGAGCTCCTACAATGAGCAGTTCTTC. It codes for CASSDGSSYNEQFF.

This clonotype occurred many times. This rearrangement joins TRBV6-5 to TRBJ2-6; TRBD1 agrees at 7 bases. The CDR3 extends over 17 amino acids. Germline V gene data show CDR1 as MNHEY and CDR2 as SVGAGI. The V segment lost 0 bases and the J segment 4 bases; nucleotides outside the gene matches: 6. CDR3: CASSYSDRPPGANVLTF. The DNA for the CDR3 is TGTGCCAGCAGTTACTCGGACAGGCCCCCCGGGGCCAACGTCCTGACTTTC.

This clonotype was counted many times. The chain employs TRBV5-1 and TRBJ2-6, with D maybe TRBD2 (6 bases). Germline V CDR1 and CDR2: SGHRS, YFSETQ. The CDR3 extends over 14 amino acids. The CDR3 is CASRDSAGANVLTF. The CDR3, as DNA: TGCGCTTCCCGGGACTCTGCTGGGGCCAACGTCCTGACTTTC.

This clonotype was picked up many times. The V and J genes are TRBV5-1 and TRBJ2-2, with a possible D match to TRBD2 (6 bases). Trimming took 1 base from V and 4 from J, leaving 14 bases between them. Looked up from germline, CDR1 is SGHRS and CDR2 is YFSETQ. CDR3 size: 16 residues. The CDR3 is CASSLSASATTGELFF. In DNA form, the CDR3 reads TGCGCCAGCAGCTTGTCGGCTAGCGCTACCACCGGGGAGCTGTTTTTT.

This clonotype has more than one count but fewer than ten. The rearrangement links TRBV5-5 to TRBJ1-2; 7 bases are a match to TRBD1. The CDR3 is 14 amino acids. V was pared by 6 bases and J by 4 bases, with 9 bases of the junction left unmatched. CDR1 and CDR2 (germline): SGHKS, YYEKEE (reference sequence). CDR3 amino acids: CASTVRDSIYGYTF. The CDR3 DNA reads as TGTGCCAGCACCGTCCGGGACAGTATCTATGGCTACACCTTC.

CDR3 nucleotides: TGTGCCAGCAGGCTAGCCTATACCGGGGAGCTGTTTTTT. Encoded protein: CASRLAYTGELFF. The chain recombines TRBV2 with TRBJ2-2; D possibly corresponds to TRBD2 (5 bases). This CDR3 spans 13 amino acids. Trimming pared 6 bases from V and 5 bases from J, leaving 10 bases between. Germline V gene lookup returns CDR1 SNHLY and CDR2 FYNNEI.

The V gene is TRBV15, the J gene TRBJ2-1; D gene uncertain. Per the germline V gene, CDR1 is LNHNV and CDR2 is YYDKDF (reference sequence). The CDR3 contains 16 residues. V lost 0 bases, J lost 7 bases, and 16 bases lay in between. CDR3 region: CATSRERQIGPNEQFF. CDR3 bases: TGTGCCACCAGCAGAGAGAGGCAAATAGGGCCAAATGAGCAGTTCTTC. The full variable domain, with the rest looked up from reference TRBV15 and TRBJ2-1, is DAMVIQNPRYQVTQFGKPVTLSCSQTLNHNVMYWYQQKSSQAPKLLFHYYDKDFNNEADTPDNFQSRRPNTSFCFLDIRSPGLGDTAMYLCATSRERQIGPNEQFFGPGTRLTVL.

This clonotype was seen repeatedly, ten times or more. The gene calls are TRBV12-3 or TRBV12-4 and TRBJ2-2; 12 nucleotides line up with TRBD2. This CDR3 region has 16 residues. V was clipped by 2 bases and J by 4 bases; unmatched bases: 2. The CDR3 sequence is CASSLSSGGVTGELFF. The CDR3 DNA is TGTGCCAGCAGTTTATCTAGCGGGGGGGTCACCGGGGAGCTGTTTTTT.

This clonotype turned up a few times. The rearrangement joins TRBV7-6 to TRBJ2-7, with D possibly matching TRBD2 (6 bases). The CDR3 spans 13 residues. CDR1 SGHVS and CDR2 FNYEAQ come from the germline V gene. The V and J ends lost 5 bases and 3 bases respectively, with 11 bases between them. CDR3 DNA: TGTGCCAGCAGCGCCAACGGGGGCTACGAGCAGTACTTC. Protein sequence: CASSANGGYEQYF. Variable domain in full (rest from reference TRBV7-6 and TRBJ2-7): GAGVSQSPRYKVTKRGQDVALRCDPISGHVSLYWYRQALGQGPEFLTYFNYEAQQDKSGLPNDRFSAERPEGSISTLTIQRTEQRDSAMYRCASSANGGYEQYFGPGTRLTVT.

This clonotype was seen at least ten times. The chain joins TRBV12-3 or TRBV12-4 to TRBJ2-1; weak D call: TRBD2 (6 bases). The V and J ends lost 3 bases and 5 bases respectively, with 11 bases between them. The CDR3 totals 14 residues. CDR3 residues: CASSFGGNNNEQFF. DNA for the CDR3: TGTGCCAGCAGTTTCGGCGGGAATAACAATGAGCAGTTCTTC.

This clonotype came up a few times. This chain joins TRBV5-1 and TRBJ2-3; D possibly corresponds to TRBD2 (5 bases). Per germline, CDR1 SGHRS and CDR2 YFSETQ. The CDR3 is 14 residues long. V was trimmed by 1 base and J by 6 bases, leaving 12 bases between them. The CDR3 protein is CASSLTGFGDTQYF. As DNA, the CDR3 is TGCGCCAGCAGCTTGACGGGGTTTGGGGATACGCAGTATTTT.

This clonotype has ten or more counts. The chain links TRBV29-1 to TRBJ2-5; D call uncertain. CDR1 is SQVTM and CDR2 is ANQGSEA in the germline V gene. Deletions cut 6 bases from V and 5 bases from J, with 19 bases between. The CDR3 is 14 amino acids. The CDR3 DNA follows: TGCAGCGTCGAGCGTGGGTGGGGTGGGGAGACCCAGTACTTC. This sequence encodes CSVERGWGGETQYF.